Presented here are 5 T cell receptor beta chains from one specimen sequenced in a study of blood T cell repertoires in COVID-19. This table comes from immunoSEQ multiplex PCR, and its TCRdb copy is limited to in-frame clones, with some not included. The table has roughly 450,000 clones, less than 95% seen once. The source material was PBMCs or T cells enriched from blood (not recorded which). These receptors all come from a young man who had recovered from COVID-19.

This clone was counted once. V and J are TRBV19 and TRBJ2-1; TRBD1 matches at 7 bases. Germline values: CDR1 LNHDA, CDR2 SQIVND (reference sequence). The CDR3 consists of 15 residues. J was trimmed by 3 bases and V by 2 bases; bases with no gene match: 4. The CDR3 region is CASSISAGGYNEQFF. CDR3 bases: TGTGCCAGTAGTATATCGGCAGGGGGCTACAATGAGCAGTTCTTC.

V usage is TRBV27 and J usage is TRBJ2-7, with TRBD2 matching 8 bases. Unmatched junction bases numbered 7, after V lost 2 bases and J lost 4 bases. CDR3 size: 15 residues. CDR1 and CDR2 (germline): MNHEY, SMNVEV (reference sequence). For the CDR3, the DNA is TGTGCCAGCAGTTTACGTCCTAGCGGGTCGTACGAGCAGTACTTC. Amino acids: CASSLRPSGSYEQYF.

V is TRBV30 and J is TRBJ1-5; a weak D match, TRBD1 (6 bases). This CDR3 region has 17 residues. Germline values: CDR1 GTSNPN, CDR2 SVGIG (reference sequence). Trimming stripped 3 bases from V and 0 bases from J, with 18 bases between. The CDR3 spells CAWRLPGHDFSNQPQHF. CDR3 nucleotide sequence: TGTGCCTGGAGACTACCGGGACACGACTTTAGCAATCAGCCCCAGCATTTT.

Turning to this clone: This CDR3 is also generated by other DNA sequences in the sample. The chain has TRBV18 and TRBJ1-2, with 7 bases matching TRBD1. CDR3 size: 13 residues. Germline V gives CDR1 KGHSH, CDR2 LQKENI. Trimming at V came to 3 bases and at J to 2 bases, leaving 0 bases not matched to a gene. CDR3 bases: TGTGCCAGCTCACCGGACAGGAACTATGGCTACACCTTC. Protein sequence: CASSPDRNYGYTF.

This chain connects TRBV5-6 to TRBJ1-5, with 7 nucleotides matching TRBD1. The trim removed 4 bases at V and 2 bases at J, leaving 12 bases unmatched. The V gene's germline CDR1 is SGHDT and CDR2 YYEEEE. The CDR3 spans 17 residues. This chain's CDR3 is CASSLRPGTARNQPQHF. CDR3 bases: TGTGCCAGCAGCCTCCGGCCCGGGACAGCTCGCAATCAGCCCCAGCATTTT.